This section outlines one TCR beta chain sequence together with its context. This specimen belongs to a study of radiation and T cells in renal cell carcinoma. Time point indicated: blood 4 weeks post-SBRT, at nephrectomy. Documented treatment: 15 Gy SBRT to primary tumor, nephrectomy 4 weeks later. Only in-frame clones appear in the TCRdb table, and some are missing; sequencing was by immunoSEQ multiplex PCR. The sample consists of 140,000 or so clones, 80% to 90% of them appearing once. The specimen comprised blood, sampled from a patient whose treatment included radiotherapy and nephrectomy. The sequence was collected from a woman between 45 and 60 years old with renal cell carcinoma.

Written as DNA, the CDR3 is TGTGCCAGCAGTCCAGGGGGCAGGGGCATTCAGTACTTC. Translated: CASSPGGRGIQYF. This chain joins TRBV6-4 and TRBJ2-4; 8 nucleotides line up with TRBD1. V shed 5 bases and J 9 bases; nucleotides not matched to a gene: 6. The CDR3 length is 13 residues. Germline V lookup: CDR1 MRHNA, CDR2 SNTAGT.